The rows below give T cell receptor beta chains drawn from one sample of a study of CD8+ T cells in alopecia areata. Here immunoSEQ multiplex PCR was the method, and the copy in TCRdb shows in-frame clones only, minus some. The table includes about 140,000 clones, roughly 82% detected once. The sequenced sample was CD8+ T cells sorted from blood, obtained at week 4, from a patient treated with tofacitinib. The receptors come from a human donor with alopecia areata. Each CDR3 is given with its conserved first and last residue. D genes are given only for firm matches. Clone size, where shown, is once, few, many, or a class for clones that have expanded.

cdr3_aa cdr3_nt v_call clone_size d_call j_call
CASSIRQGGSDTQYF TGTGCCAGTAGTATCAGACAGGGGGGATCGGATACGCAGTATTTT TRBV19 . TRBD1 TRBJ2-3
CASGAEGNQPQHF TGTGCCAGCGGCGCGGAAGGCAATCAGCCCCAGCATTTT TRBV9 . . TRBJ1-5
CSVEASSGANVLTF TGCAGCGTTGAGGCGAGCTCTGGGGCCAACGTCCTGACTTTC TRBV29-1 . . TRBJ2-6
CASSHLSTRGAYEQYF TGCGCCAGCAGCCATCTATCAACCCGGGGGGCCTACGAGCAGTACTTC TRBV4-1 . TRBD2 TRBJ2-7
CASSARRGGQPQHF TGTGCCAGCAGCGCTCGTAGGGGTGGGCAGCCCCAGCATTTT TRBV7-6 . . TRBJ1-5
CASSLGPGASYEQYF TGTGCCAGCAGTTTAGGACCGGGGGCCTCCTACGAGCAGTACTTC TRBV6-5 few . TRBJ2-7
CASSFLAGDYNEQFF TGTGCCAGCAGCTTCTTAGCGGGGGATTACAATGAGCAGTTCTTC TRBV7-8 once TRBD2 TRBJ2-1
CASSQEKSTAYNEQFF TGCGCCAGCAGCCAAGAAAAATCAACTGCCTACAATGAGCAGTTCTTC TRBV4-3 . . TRBJ2-1
CASSVGFSAYNEQFF TGTGCCAGCAGCGTCGGCTTTTCGGCCTACAATGAGCAGTTCTTC TRBV9 . . TRBJ2-1
CASSQEGSGEQYF TGCGCCAGCAGCCAAGAGGGCAGTGGGGAGCAGTATTTT TRBV4-3 once . TRBJ2-3
CSVEHPGGGTGELFF TGCAGCGTTGAACACCCAGGGGGAGGCACCGGGGAGCTGTTTTTT TRBV29-1 . . TRBJ2-2